A selection of T cell receptor beta chains follows, all from one sample in a study of response to subunit inactivated influenza vaccine. TCRdb called the RT-PCR reads again in MiXCR, with one record for every CDR3 protein. The data contain more than 400,000 distinct CDR3 sequences, approximately 11% of them singletons. The material sequenced was PBMCs from blood, taken about 40 days after vaccination. Every receptor here comes from a man aged 45-65 years who received an inactivated influenza vaccine. Both conserved end residues are trimmed from each CDR3. Each record gives: V gene, CDR3 protein.

>TRBV9
ASSEGGQGFSPLH
>TRBV24-1
ATSETGTGTQETQY
>TRBV20-1
SAGGGGRKTQY
>TRBV5-5
ASSPEGGTSSYEQY
>TRBV27
ASSSPLTSGPNEQF
>TRBV5-6
ASSLTGRGDQPQH
>TRBV7-9
ASSQDPAGYGYT
>TRBV29-1
SVVGAVSNNEQF
>TRBV7-6
ASSPGTSGTYEQY
>TRBV12-3/TRBV12-4
ASSSWTSGTTDTQY